Shown below are 8 T cell receptor beta chains from a single sample sequenced in a study of T cell repertoires in cytomegalovirus infection. TCRdb passed the reads through MiXCR, listing each CDR3 protein once. The table includes 450,000 to 650,000 distinct CDR3 sequences, over 35% detected once. Their cognate antigens are unknown. The material sequenced was cultured PBMCs, taken from culture after CMV antigen stimulation. Receptors were obtained from a human donor in good health (CMV status not recorded). Some clones in this sample may be carry-over from other donors' samples.

The V call is TRBV7-6, the J call TRBJ2-2; 10 bases line up with TRBD2. CDR3 size: 17 residues. The junction had 6 bases not matched to a gene; V was cut back by 4 bases and J by 1 base. In germline, CDR1 is SGHVS, CDR2 FNYEAQ. This CDR3 reads CASSSSGSWVNTGELFF. The CDR3 region has the DNA TGTGCCAGCAGCTCTAGCGGGAGTTGGGTGAACACCGGGGAGCTGTTTTTT.

The genes are TRBV6-8 and TRBJ2-7, with 8 bases that match TRBD2. The germline CDR1 and CDR2 sequences are MNHGY and SAAAGT. This CDR3 spans 18 amino acids. V lost 6 bases, J lost 4 bases, and 20 bases stayed unmatched. The CDR3 sequence is CASSSGLARRSAEYEQYF. CDR3 nucleotide sequence: TGTGCCAGCAGCTCAGGACTAGCCCGTCGATCGGCCGAGTACGAGCAGTACTTC.

This clonotype was counted many times. The rearrangement joins TRBV5-6 to TRBJ2-5; tentative D call: TRBD2 (7 bases). Per germline, CDR1 SGHDT and CDR2 YYEEEE. Trimming removed 2 bases at V and 4 bases at J, with 18 bases between. The CDR3 is made up of 16 amino acids. This chain's CDR3 is CASSFPPWGGRETQYF. The CDR3 nucleotides read TGTGCCAGCAGCTTTCCCCCGTGGGGGGGGCGAGAGACCCAGTACTTC.

This clonotype showed up just a few times. The CDR3 region has the DNA TGTGCCAGCAGTTACGGCCCCCCAGGTCCCTTCTACGAGCAGTACTTC. This codes for CASSYGPPGPFYEQYF. The chain recombines TRBV6-5 with TRBJ2-7; no definite D call. The CDR3 spans 16 residues. V was clipped by 2 bases and J by 3 bases, with 17 bases between them. Germline V gene sequence: CDR1 MNHEY, CDR2 SVGAGI.

The rearrangement uses TRBV9 and TRBJ1-4; D gene ambiguous. The length of the CDR3 is 15 residues. Trimming removed 0 bases from V and 8 bases from J, with 14 bases in between. The V gene's germline CDR1 is SGDLS and CDR2 YYNGEE. DNA for the CDR3: TGTGCCAGCAGCGTAGCTGTTGGTTTGGGCGAAAAACTGTTTTTT. It translates to CASSVAVGLGEKLFF.

V is TRBV19 and J is TRBJ1-2; D is unresolved. Looked up from germline, CDR1 is LNHDA and CDR2 is SQIVND (reference sequence). Trimming took 6 bases from V and 2 from J, leaving 7 bases between them. The CDR3 totals 12 residues. The chain's CDR3 is CASRTLNYGYTF. The CDR3 DNA follows: TGTGCCAGTAGGACGCTGAACTATGGCTACACCTTC.

The gene calls are TRBV11-2 and TRBJ2-1; weak D call: TRBD2 (6 bases). CDR1 SGHAT and CDR2 FQNNGV come from the germline V gene. Trimming shortened V by 1 base and J by 9 bases, and 13 bases separated the two germline ends. The CDR3 covers 14 residues. The CDR3 loop reads CASSLVPGLSEQFF. CDR3 in DNA: TGTGCCAGCAGCTTAGTCCCGGGACTGTCTGAGCAGTTCTTC.

This clonotype showed up just a few times. The chain carries TRBV28 and TRBJ2-3; D is unresolved. This CDR3 contains 14 residues. The germline V gene encodes CDR1 MDHEN and CDR2 SYDVKM. Trimming left V 5 bases short and J 2 bases short, with 11 bases between. CDR3 protein: CASSPPLATDTQYF. CDR3 nucleotide sequence: TGTGCCAGCAGTCCTCCTCTGGCCACAGATACGCAGTATTTT.